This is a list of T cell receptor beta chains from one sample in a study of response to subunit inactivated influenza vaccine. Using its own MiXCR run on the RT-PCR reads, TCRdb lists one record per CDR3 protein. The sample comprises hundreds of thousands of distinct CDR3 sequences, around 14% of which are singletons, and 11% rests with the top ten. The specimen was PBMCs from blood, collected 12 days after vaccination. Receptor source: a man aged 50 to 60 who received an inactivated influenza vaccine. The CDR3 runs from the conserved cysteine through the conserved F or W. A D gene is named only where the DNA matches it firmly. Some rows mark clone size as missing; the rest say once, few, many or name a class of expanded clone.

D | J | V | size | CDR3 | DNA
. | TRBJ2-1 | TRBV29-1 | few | CSVQGQEFDEQFF | TGCAGCGTTCAGGGGCAGGAATTTGATGAGCAGTTCTTC
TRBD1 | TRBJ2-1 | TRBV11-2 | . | CASSPRQGEYNEQFF | TGTGCCAGCAGCCCCAGACAGGGGGAATACAATGAGCAGTTCTTC
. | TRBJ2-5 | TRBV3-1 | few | CASSQEGPGETQYF | TGTGCCAGCAGCCAAGAGGGCCCAGGGGAGACCCAGTACTTC
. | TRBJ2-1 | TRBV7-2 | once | CASSLWADREQFF | TGTGCCAGCAGCTTATGGGCAGACAGGGAGCAGTTCTTC
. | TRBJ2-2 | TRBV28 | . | CATPGPNTGELFF | TGTGCCACCCCGGGACCAAACACCGGGGAGCTGTTTTTT
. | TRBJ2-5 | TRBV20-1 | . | CSAFNQETQYF | TGCAGTGCTTTTAATCAAGAGACCCAGTACTTC
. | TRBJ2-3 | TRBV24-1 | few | CATSDLRGGNTDTQYF | TGTGCCACCAGTGATTTGCGGGGCGGAAACACAGATACGCAGTATTTT
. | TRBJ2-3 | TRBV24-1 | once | CATLDSFTDTQYF | TGTGCCACCCTGGACAGCTTCACAGATACGCAGTATTTT
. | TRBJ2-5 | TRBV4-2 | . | CASSQGEGGPWTQYF | TGTGCCAGCAGCCAAGGGGAGGGGGGGCCTTGGACCCAGTACTTC
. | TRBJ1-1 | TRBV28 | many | CASSLGDAGSTEAFF | TGTGCCAGCAGTCTCGGCGATGCGGGGAGCACTGAAGCTTTCTTT
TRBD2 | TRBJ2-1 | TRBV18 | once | CASSPVGGSYNEQFF | TGTGCCAGCTCACCAGTCGGGGGGTCCTACAATGAGCAGTTCTTC
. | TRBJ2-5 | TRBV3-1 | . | CASSKLSDPRRTQYF | TGTGCCAGCAGCAAACTCTCGGACCCCCGTAGGACCCAGTACTTC
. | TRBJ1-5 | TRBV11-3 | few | CASSLVKAHSNQPQHF | TGTGCCAGCAGCTTAGTAAAGGCACATAGCAATCAGCCCCAGCATTTT
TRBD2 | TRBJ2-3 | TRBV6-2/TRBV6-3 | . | CASSYLRTSGSGRHTDTQYF | TGTGCCAGCAGTTACCTCAGAACTAGCGGGAGCGGACGACACACAGATACGCAGTATTTT
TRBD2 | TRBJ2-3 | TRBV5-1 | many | CASSLTSGGSTDTQYF | TGTGCCAGCAGTCTCACTAGCGGGGGGAGCACAGATACGCAGTATTTT
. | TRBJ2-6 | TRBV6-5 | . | CASSYRPGYGANVLTF | TGTGCCAGCAGTTACCGTCCCGGGTATGGGGCCAACGTCCTGACTTTC
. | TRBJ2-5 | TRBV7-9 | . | CASSFKEETQYF | TGTGCCAGCAGCTTTAAGGAAGAGACCCAGTACTTC
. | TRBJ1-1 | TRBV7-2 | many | CASSLRQGGTEAFF | TGTGCCAGCAGCTTAAGGCAAGGAGGAACTGAAGCTTTCTTT
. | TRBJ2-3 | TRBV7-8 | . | CASSQPVGSDTQYF | TGTGCCAGCAGCCAGCCAGTCGGGTCAGATACGCAGTATTTT
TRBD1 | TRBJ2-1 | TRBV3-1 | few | CASSLGQGLVEQFF | TGTGCCAGCAGCCTCGGACAGGGCTTAGTTGAGCAGTTCTTC
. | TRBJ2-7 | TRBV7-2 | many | CASSWTVSSGYEQYF | TGTGCCAGCAGCTGGACAGTTTCCTCAGGCTACGAGCAGTACTTC
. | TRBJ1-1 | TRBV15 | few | CATSRVQGLNTEAFF | TGTGCCACCAGCAGAGTGCAGGGCTTGAACACTGAAGCTTTCTTT
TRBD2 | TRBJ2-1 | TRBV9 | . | CASSVEGLAINEQFF | TGTGCCAGCAGCGTAGAGGGACTAGCGATCAATGAGCAGTTCTTC
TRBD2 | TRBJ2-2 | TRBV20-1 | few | CSASVVAGSTGELFF | TGCAGTGCTAGCGTGGTAGCGGGATCCACCGGGGAGCTGTTTTTT
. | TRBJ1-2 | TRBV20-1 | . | CSAREYGTGRYGYTF | TGCAGTGCTAGAGAGTACGGAACAGGCCGGTATGGCTACACCTTC
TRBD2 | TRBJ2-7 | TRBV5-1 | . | CASSLRLAGPPTNAYEQYF | TGCGCCAGCAGCTTGCGGCTAGCGGGCCCGCCAACGAATGCCTACGAGCAGTACTTC
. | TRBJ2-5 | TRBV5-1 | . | CASSLARSAETQYF | TGCGCCAGCAGCTTGGCTCGGTCGGCAGAGACCCAGTACTTC
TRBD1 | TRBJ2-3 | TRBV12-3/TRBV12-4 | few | CASPPTGGNGDTQYF | TGTGCCAGCCCTCCGACAGGGGGCAATGGAGATACGCAGTATTTT
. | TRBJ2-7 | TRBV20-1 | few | CSARRRGAGPPPVWAEQYF | TGCAGTGCTAGGCGCCGAGGAGCGGGCCCTCCTCCCGTTTGGGCCGAGCAGTACTTC
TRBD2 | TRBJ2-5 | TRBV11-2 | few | CASSPSGGALETQYF | TGTGCCAGCAGTCCTAGCGGGGGGGCCTTAGAGACCCAGTACTTC
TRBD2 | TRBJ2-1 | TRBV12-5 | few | CASGLSLAGGPYNEQFF | TGTGCTAGTGGTCTCAGTTTAGCGGGAGGGCCCTACAATGAGCAGTTCTTC
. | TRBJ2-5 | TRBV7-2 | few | CASSPSIFQETQYF | TGTGCCAGCAGCCCCTCGATATTCCAAGAGACCCAGTACTTC
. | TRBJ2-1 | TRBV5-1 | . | CASSLFLPGNNEQFF | TGCGCCAGCAGCTTGTTTCTGCCGGGAAACAATGAGCAGTTCTTC
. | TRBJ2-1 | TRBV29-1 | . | CSVETMRGRRREQFF | TGCAGCGTCGAAACAATGAGGGGCCGGAGGAGGGAGCAGTTCTTC
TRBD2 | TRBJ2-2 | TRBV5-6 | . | CASSPSGRVTGELFF | TGTGCCAGCAGCCCTAGCGGGAGGGTCACCGGGGAGCTGTTTTTT
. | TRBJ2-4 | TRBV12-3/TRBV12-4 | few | CASSFQNIQYF | TGTGCCAGCAGTTTTCAAAACATTCAGTACTTC
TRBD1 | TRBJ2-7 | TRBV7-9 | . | CASSLTGGSDEQYF | TGTGCCAGCAGCTTGACAGGGGGGAGCGACGAGCAGTACTTC
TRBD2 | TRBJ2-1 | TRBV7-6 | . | CASSLGGGGLAVNEQFF | TGTGCCAGCAGCTTAGGGGGTGGTGGACTAGCTGTCAATGAGCAGTTCTTC
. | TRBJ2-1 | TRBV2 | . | CASNLERDEQFF | TGTGCCAGCAATCTGGAGCGGGATGAGCAGTTCTTC
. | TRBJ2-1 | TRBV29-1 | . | CSVAEDNPGNEQFF | TGCAGCGTTGCGGAGGACAATCCGGGCAATGAGCAGTTCTTC
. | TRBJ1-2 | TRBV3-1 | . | CASSQALGNYGYTF | TGTGCCAGCAGCCAAGCTCTGGGTAACTATGGCTACACCTTC
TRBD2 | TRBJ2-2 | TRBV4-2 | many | CASSQGASGKTGELFF | TGTGCCAGCAGCCAAGGGGCTAGCGGGAAAACCGGGGAGCTGTTTTTT
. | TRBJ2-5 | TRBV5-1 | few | CASSMERETQYF | TGCGCCAGCAGCATGGAAAGGGAGACCCAGTACTTC
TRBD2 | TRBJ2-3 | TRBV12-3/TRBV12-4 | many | CASSLGVGGADTQYF | TGTGCCAGCAGTTTAGGGGTGGGAGGGGCAGATACGCAGTATTTT
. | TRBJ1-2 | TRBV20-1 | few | CSARDSGHRGSPNYGYTF | TGCAGTGCTAGAGATTCGGGGCACCGAGGGTCCCCTAACTATGGCTACACCTTC
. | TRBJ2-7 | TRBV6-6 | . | CASSYLVRNEQYF | TGTGCCAGCAGTTACTTGGTCCGAAACGAGCAGTACTTC
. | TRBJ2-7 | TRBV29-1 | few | CSVEIPETYEQYF | TGCAGCGTTGAAATTCCCGAAACCTACGAGCAGTACTTC